Following are 11 T cell receptor beta chains from one sample sequenced in a study of OX40 agonist ivuxolimab in advanced cancers. This table comes from immunoSEQ multiplex PCR, and its TCRdb copy is limited to in-frame clones, with some not included. This table has tens of thousands of clones, about 91% appearing once. The source was CD4+ or CD8+ T cells sorted from blood, collected in a trial of the OX40 agonist ivuxolimab. These receptors all stem from an adult with an advanced solid tumor such as melanoma, head and neck, liver or kidney cancer.

The V gene is TRBV18, the J gene TRBJ2-6; 8 positions agree with TRBD1. Germline V gene data show CDR1 as KGHSH and CDR2 as LQKENI. The CDR3 has 16 amino acids. The ends lost 1 base at V and 4 bases at J; junction bases unmatched: 3. CDR3 sequence: CASSPRTGSGANVLTF. DNA of the CDR3: TGTGCCAGCTCACCACGGACAGGGTCCGGGGCCAACGTCCTGACTTTC.

The rearrangement links TRBV5-5 to TRBJ1-2; a weak D match, TRBD1 (5 bases). The CDR3 sequence is 16 residues long. Germline V gives CDR1 SGHKS, CDR2 YYEKEE (reference sequence). Between the trimmed V and J ends, which lost 1 base and 3 bases, there was a span of 16 bases. The CDR3 DNA reads as TGTGCCAGCAGCTTGACGTTCCAGGGCCCGTACTATGGCTACACCTTC. As protein: CASSLTFQGPYYGYTF.

DNA for the CDR3: TGCAGCGTTGAAAACCCAGCGGGAGAAGCCTCAGGCAACACAGATACGCAGTATTTT. It encodes CSVENPAGEASGNTDTQYF. The J gene is TRBJ2-3, the V gene TRBV29-1, with TRBD2 identical over 8 bases. The CDR3 has 19 amino acids. After removal of 2 bases from V and 2 bases from J, the junction contained 18 bases not matched to a gene. Germline V gene lookup returns CDR1 SQVTM and CDR2 ANQGSEA.

V gene TRBV5-1 combines with J gene TRBJ2-6, with no clear D. The germline V gene encodes CDR1 SGHRS and CDR2 YFSETQ. The ends were cut back, 0 bases at V and 2 bases at J, with 15 bases in the middle. This CDR3 region has 18 residues. The CDR3 nucleotides read TGCGCCAGCAGCTTGGCCCGGATCGCACGGCCTGGGGCCAACGTCCTGACTTTC. Its protein is CASSLARIARPGANVLTF.

This clone showed up just once. This chain links TRBV7-6 with TRBJ2-2, with 7 positions matching TRBD1. Germline CDR1 SGHVS, CDR2 FNYEAQ. With 1 base clipped from V and 3 bases from J, the junction kept 5 bases outside the gene matches. The CDR3 totals 16 residues. CDR3 sequence (DNA): TGTGCCAGCAGCTTAGTGCAACAGGGGCACACCGGGGAGCTGTTTTTT. It translates to CASSLVQQGHTGELFF.

The gene calls are TRBV18 and TRBJ2-7; 9 bases line up with TRBD2. This CDR3 is built from 19 residues. V was pared by 3 bases and J by 5 bases, with 20 bases of the junction left unmatched. Germline lookup yields CDR1 KGHSH and CDR2 LQKENI. DNA of the CDR3: TGTGCCAGCTCACCTCTGGGTCTAGCGGGATCCCAGGGGATCCACGAGCAGTACTTC. Translating it yields CASSPLGLAGSQGIHEQYF.

The chain joins TRBV29-1 to TRBJ1-1; D remains ambiguous. Germline lookup yields CDR1 SQVTM and CDR2 ANQGSEA. This CDR3 has 14 amino acids. The V end lost 7 bases, the J end lost 3 bases, and 18 bases lay between the germline ends. This CDR3 reads CSASPAAWYTEAFF. CDR3 sequence (DNA): TGCAGCGCGTCACCAGCGGCTTGGTACACTGAAGCTTTCTTT.

This chain joins TRBV4-2 and TRBJ1-1, with 9 bases fitting TRBD1. CDR1 and CDR2 (germline): LGHNA, YNFKEQ. The junction had 5 bases not matched to a gene; V was cut back by 1 base and J by 2 bases. The CDR3 has 16 amino acids. CDR3 sequence (DNA): TGTGCCAGCAGCCAAGGTATGACAGGGGGTAACACTGAAGCTTTCTTT. It encodes CASSQGMTGGNTEAFF.

A few counts support this clone. This chain joins TRBV18 and TRBJ1-5; possibly TRBD1 for D (6 bases). Germline V gene data show CDR1 as KGHSH and CDR2 as LQKENI. The V end was cut by 0 bases, the J end by 3 bases, with 12 bases between. The CDR3 is 16 amino acids. CDR3 nucleotides: TGTGCCAGCTCACCACCGGGCGGGGGCCTCAATCAGCCCCAGCATTTT. This gives the protein CASSPPGGGLNQPQHF.

This chain uses TRBV11-2 with TRBJ2-7, with D unclear. Germline CDR1 is SGHAT and CDR2 is FQNNGV. V was shortened by 1 base and J by 3 bases, with 10 bases between the two germline ends. This CDR3 is built from 14 residues. This CDR3 is CASSLGPQVYEQYF. CDR3 nucleotide sequence: TGTGCCAGCAGCTTAGGACCCCAAGTCTACGAGCAGTACTTC.

The chain recombines TRBV5-4 with TRBJ1-3, with D hard to call. This CDR3 has 17 amino acids. Trimming took off 0 bases at V and 2 bases at J, with 15 bases between the two ends. Germline CDR1 is SGHNT and CDR2 is YYREEE (reference sequence). The chain's CDR3 is CASSLGGRQLAGNTIYF. In DNA, the CDR3 is TGTGCCAGCAGCTTGGGAGGCCGTCAGCTTGCTGGAAACACCATATATTTT.